Listed here is a single TCR beta chain. Assay: immunoSEQ multiplex PCR; the TCRdb copy retains only in-frame clones and omits some. The sample lists 20,000 to 25,000 clones, more than 75% occurring once. The data derive from a study of OX40 agonist ivuxolimab in advanced cancers. Study-wide context: Those treated in dose escalation had hepatocellular carcinoma, melanoma, renal cell cancer or head and neck cancer.

Exclusion of a patient followed from autoimmune disease history or systemic immunosuppression. The investigators sampled blood at baseline, at cycle 4 day 1, and at cycle 7 day 1. Germline V gene data show CDR1 as SGHRS and CDR2 as YFSETQ. Trimming took 1 base from V and 5 from J; bases not matched to a gene: 8. The CDR3 is 15 amino acids. The source was CD4+ or CD8+ T cells sorted from blood, collected in a trial of the OX40 agonist ivuxolimab. The chain has TRBV5-1 and TRBJ2-5, with 7 bases lining up with TRBD2. The source of this sequence is an adult with an advanced solid tumor such as melanoma, head and neck, liver or kidney cancer. The CDR3 spells CASSLNAGDRETQYF. CDR3 coding DNA: TGCGCCAGCAGCTTGAACGCGGGGGATCGGGAGACCCAGTACTTC.